The 13 T cell receptor beta chains presented below share a single source sample, sequenced in a study of Graves' ophthalmopathy and Graves' hyperthyroidism. Amplified TCR beta CDR3 regions were obtained using RNA transcripts as template. Second-round multiplex PCR came after first-round RT-PCR with HTBI primers. TCRdb reprocessed the multiplex PCR reads with MiXCR, giving one entry per CDR3 protein. In the table there are some 39,000 distinct CDR3 sequences, around half of which are singletons. The sample taken for sequencing was peripheral blood. The receptors here all came from an adult woman with stable Graves' hyperthyroidism.

This clonotype has a count of ten or more. The CDR3: CASSLRPAYEQYF. Written as DNA, the CDR3 is TGTGCCAGCAGCCTTAGACCAGCCTACGAGCAGTACTTC. The chain couples TRBV3-1 to TRBJ2-7; D gene ambiguous. Germline CDR1 and CDR2: LGHDT and YNNKEL (reference sequence). V lost 4 bases and J 2 bases, leaving 9 bases between the germline ends. The CDR3 consists of 13 residues.

The chain is built from TRBV2 and TRBJ2-1; 8 nucleotides line up with TRBD2. This CDR3 is 15 amino acids long. Trimming took 6 bases from V and 4 from J; bases not matched to a gene: 8. Germline CDR1 SNHLY, CDR2 FYNNEI. DNA for the CDR3: TGTGCCAGCAGGCCCGGGACTAGAGGTTACAATGAGCAGTTCTTC. Amino acids: CASRPGTRGYNEQFF.

This sequence joins TRBV15 and TRBJ2-5; perhaps TRBD1 as D (6 bases). The V end lost 0 bases, the J end lost 7 bases, and 12 bases lay between the germline ends. This CDR3 has 14 amino acids. CDR1 LNHNV and CDR2 YYDKDF come from the germline V gene (reference sequence). The CDR3 protein is CATSRDGRGGTQYF. The CDR3 DNA follows: TGTGCCACCAGCAGAGACGGCAGGGGCGGGACCCAGTACTTC.

The rearrangement joins TRBV2 to TRBJ1-5; unclear D gene. The CDR3 has 14 amino acids. The V end was cut by 8 bases, the J end by 7 bases, with 18 bases between. Germline V CDR1 and CDR2: SNHLY, FYNNEI. The CDR3 nucleotides are TGTGCCAGCGACCGGTTCGATATTGGACAGCCCCAGCATTTT. This codes for CASDRFDIGQPQHF.

This clonotype was found once. The chain recombines TRBV20-1 with TRBJ1-2, with TRBD1 matching 9 bases. V lost 1 base, J lost 5 bases, and 5 bases stayed unmatched. The CDR3 has 14 amino acids. Germline V gene data show CDR1 as DFQATT and CDR2 as SNEGSKA (reference sequence). CDR3 DNA: TGCAGTGCTAGAGTTCCCGGGACAGGGTATGGCTACACCTTC. It is translated as CSARVPGTGYGYTF.

The rearrangement links TRBV7-6 to TRBJ2-5; 14 bases match TRBD2. The J call could be wrong; TRBJ2-7 is a better fit for the DNA end. Germline lookup yields CDR1 SGHVS and CDR2 FNYEAQ. The length of the CDR3 is 18 residues. The CDR3 coding sequence is TGTGCCAGCAGCTTAAGACCCCCGGGGACTAGCGGGGGACGCGAGCAGTACTTC. The encoded protein is CASSLRPPGTSGGREQYF.

There are many counts of this clonotype. This rearrangement joins TRBV14 to TRBJ1-4, with D possibly matching TRBD1 (6 bases). Deletions cut 2 bases from V and 0 bases from J, with 7 bases between. Germline V lookup: CDR1 SGHDN, CDR2 FVKESK. This CDR3 region has 15 residues. The CDR3: CASSQWTATNEKLFF. CDR3 DNA sequence: TGTGCCAGCAGCCAATGGACAGCAACTAATGAAAAACTGTTTTTT.

The chain joins TRBV7-2 to TRBJ2-7; the match to TRBD2 covers 7 bases. With 4 bases clipped from V and 0 bases from J, the junction kept 9 bases outside the gene matches. CDR3 size: 16 residues. CDR1 is SGHTA, CDR2 FQGNSA, per germline. The CDR3 loop reads CASSSLGGTNSYEQYF. The CDR3 nucleotides are TGTGCCAGCAGCTCCCTGGGGGGGACCAACTCCTACGAGCAGTACTTC.

V is TRBV7-3 and J is TRBJ2-7; TRBD1 might be the D (8 bases). Germline assignment: CDR1 SGHTA and CDR2 FQGTGA. V was shortened by 5 bases and J by 2 bases, with 19 bases between the two germline ends. This CDR3 region has 16 residues. The CDR3 reads CASSPQGARGTYEQYF. The CDR3 DNA is TGTGCCAGCAGCCCTCAGGGGGCGCGGGGGACCTACGAGCAGTACTTC.

At least ten counts were recorded for this clonotype. This rearrangement joins TRBV24-1 to TRBJ2-2; no clear D gene. Germline CDR1 is KGHDR and CDR2 is SFDVKD. This CDR3 region has 14 residues. V gave up 0 bases and J gave up 4 bases, with 5 bases separating them. Written as DNA, the CDR3 is TGTGCCACCAGTGATTTGGATATCACCGGGGAGCTGTTTTTT. This translates into CATSDLDITGELFF.

The chain joins TRBV7-3 to TRBJ2-5; D is uncertain. CDR1 and CDR2 (germline): SGHTA, FQGTGA. The V and J ends lost 4 bases and 4 bases respectively, with 10 bases between them. The CDR3 sequence is 13 residues long. CDR3 bases: TGTGCCAGCAGCTCCGCAGGTGCAGAGACCCAGTACTTC. Protein product: CASSSAGAETQYF. The full variable domain, in which reference TRBV7-3 and TRBJ2-5 provide the parts outside the CDR3, is GAGVSQTPSNKVTEKGKYVELRCDPISGHTALYWYRQSLGQGPEFLIYFQGTGAADDSGLPNDRFFAVRPEGSVSTLKIQRTERGDSAVYLCASSSAGAETQYFGPGTRLLVL.

In regard to this clonotype: A much larger clonotype is one base distant, so this may be a read error. The chain has TRBV7-3 and TRBJ2-7; 7 nucleotides match TRBD2. With 2 bases clipped from V and 5 bases from J, the junction kept 6 bases outside the gene matches. Per germline, CDR1 SGHTA and CDR2 FQGTGA. This CDR3 comprises 14 residues. This CDR3 is CASSLAGVNHEQYF. CDR3 nucleotides: TGTGCCAGCAGCTTAGCGGGAGTGAACCACGAGCAGTACTTC.

In its sample, this clonotype was seen many times. This rearrangement joins TRBV4-1 to TRBJ1-5, with 10 bases lining up with TRBD1. V trimming: 2 bases; J trimming: 0 bases; junction bases outside the gene matches: 7. Germline lookup yields CDR1 MGHRA and CDR2 YSYEKL. The CDR3 runs 18 residues. Written as DNA, the CDR3 is TGCGCCAGCAGCCAAACTGGGACAGGGGTCGATAGCAATCAGCCCCAGCATTTT. Its protein product is CASSQTGTGVDSNQPQHF.